This TCR beta chain is from a study of OX40 agonist ivuxolimab in advanced cancers. Study context: Prior anti-PD-1, anti-PD-L1 or anti-CTLA-4 therapy did not bar entry, and less than 50% had some.

With V trimmed by 3 bases and J by 4 bases, 14 bases remained unmatched. The length of the CDR3 is 17 residues. Germline V gene sequence: CDR1 SQVTM, CDR2 ANQGSEA. A note on this clone: Its antigen is still unknown.

Study-wide results and limits: Fewer expanded clones were found on average in CD4+ than in CD8+ T cells. The study observed clonal expansion of CD4+ and CD8+ blood T cells by week 6 at 0.1 to 3.0 mg/kg.

Produced via immunoSEQ multiplex PCR; TCRdb's table is partial and in-frame only. The data contain under 25,000 clones, around 84% of them singletons. This sequence joins TRBV29-1 and TRBJ1-1, with TRBD1 identical over 10 bases. This receptor was taken from an adult with an advanced solid tumor such as melanoma, head and neck, liver or kidney cancer. Here the sequenced sample was CD4+ or CD8+ T cells sorted from blood, taken in a trial of the OX40 agonist ivuxolimab. The CDR3 sequence is CSVEGRDRGRVGTEAFF. The CDR3 coding sequence is TGCAGCGTTGAGGGGAGAGACAGGGGGCGCGTCGGCACTGAAGCTTTCTTT.